Each of the 31 T cell receptor beta chains below was sequenced from the same sample in a study of shared clonotypes between healthy human individuals. The method was immunoSEQ multiplex PCR; TCRdb's version includes in-frame clones alone and lacks a portion of them. This table holds roughly 490,000 clones, approximately 80% found once. The sample taken for sequencing was PBMCs. The receptors originated from a woman in her forties in good health. Some clones in this sample may be carry-over from other donors' samples.

As concerns this clone: Distinct nucleotide sequences in the sample also encode this CDR3. The CDR3 loop is CASSLGGTDTQYF. In DNA, the CDR3 is TGTGCCAGCAGCTTGGGCGGCACAGATACGCAGTATTTT. The V gene is TRBV11-3, the J gene TRBJ2-3; unclear D gene. CDR1 is SGHNT, CDR2 YENEEA, per germline. The germline V and J ends were trimmed by 3 bases and 1 base, with 5 bases remaining between them. There are 13 residues in the CDR3.

The chain is built from TRBV27 and TRBJ1-6; 7 bases map to TRBD1. This CDR3 spans 13 amino acids. Losses at the gene ends were 4 bases for V and 9 bases for J; bases not matched to a gene: 3. CDR1 MNHEY and CDR2 SMNVEV come from the germline V gene (reference sequence). In DNA form, the CDR3 reads TGTGCCAGCAGTTCAGGACAGGTTTCACCCCTCCACTTT. Translation gives CASSSGQVSPLHF.

The V and J genes are TRBV6-1 and TRBJ1-1, with D perhaps matching TRBD1 (6 bases). The CDR3 consists of 14 residues. CDR1 and CDR2 from the germline V gene are MNHNS and SASEGT. Trimming left V 10 bases short and J 1 base short, with 16 bases between. CDR3 nucleotide sequence: TGTGCCACGGCAAACAGGGCCGAGAACACTGAAGCTTTCTTT. Translating gives CATANRAENTEAFF.

The chain carries TRBV2 and TRBJ1-5; 7 bases are a match to TRBD1. This CDR3 has 15 residues. Germline V gene lookup returns CDR1 SNHLY and CDR2 FYNNEI. The trim removed 6 bases at V and 2 bases at J, leaving 7 bases unmatched. The CDR3 protein is CASRGQTHGNQPQHF. CDR3 nucleotide sequence: TGTGCCAGCAGGGGACAGACTCATGGCAATCAGCCCCAGCATTTT. The whole variable domain, remainder taken from reference TRBV2 and TRBJ1-5, is EPEVTQTPSHQVTQMGQEVILRCVPISNHLYFYWYRQILGQKVEFLVSFYNNEISEKSEIFDDQFSVERPDGSNFTLKIRSTKLEDSAMYFCASRGQTHGNQPQHFGDGTRLSIL.

This chain links TRBV28 with TRBJ1-2; D is ambiguous. The CDR3 spans 14 residues. Trimming left V 6 bases short and J 2 bases short, with 13 bases between. The germline V gene has CDR1 MDHEN and CDR2 SYDVKM. The CDR3 DNA reads as TGTGCCAGCAGCCCCGGGAGTTCGAACTATGGCTACACCTTC. Protein sequence: CASSPGSSNYGYTF.

The genes are TRBV2 and TRBJ1-6; the D gene is possibly TRBD1 (5 bases). CDR3 size: 14 residues. V lost 6 bases and J 9 bases, leaving 15 bases between the germline ends. Germline CDR1 is SNHLY and CDR2 is FYNNEI. The CDR3 DNA sequence: TGTGCCAGCAGGAGGGACCAAGGGACTTCACCCCTCCACTTT. This gives the protein CASRRDQGTSPLHF. The variable domain in full, completed from reference TRBV2 and TRBJ1-6, reads EPEVTQTPSHQVTQMGQEVILRCVPISNHLYFYWYRQILGQKVEFLVSFYNNEISEKSEIFDDQFSVERPDGSNFTLKIRSTKLEDSAMYFCASRRDQGTSPLHFGNGTRLTVT.

This chain uses TRBV2 with TRBJ2-7; 7 nucleotides align to TRBD1. The CDR3 spans 13 residues. Looked up from germline, CDR1 is SNHLY and CDR2 is FYNNEI. V was clipped by 6 bases and J by 7 bases; unmatched bases: 9. The CDR3 DNA sequence: TGTGCCAGCAGGGGGGACAGCGCCTCTGAGCAGTACTTC. It yields the protein CASRGDSASEQYF.

This rearrangement joins TRBV4-3 to TRBJ2-7; D unresolved. The CDR3 has 15 residues. V lost 0 bases and J 1 base, leaving 10 bases between the germline ends. Germline V gene lookup returns CDR1 LGHNA and CDR2 YSLEER. CDR3 loop: CASSQDRYGSYEQYF. As DNA, the CDR3 is TGCGCCAGCAGCCAAGATCGGTACGGGTCCTACGAGCAGTACTTC.

This clone was recorded once. V gene TRBV25-1 combines with J gene TRBJ2-1, with a possible D match to TRBD2 (5 bases). Per the germline V gene, CDR1 is MGHDK and CDR2 is SYGVNS. CDR3 length: 14 amino acids. Trimming took off 2 bases at V and 3 bases at J, with 8 bases between the two ends. The CDR3 sequence: CASSEHGDYNEQFF. The CDR3 DNA reads TGTGCCAGCAGTGAACACGGGGACTACAATGAGCAGTTCTTC. The entire variable domain, with the rest obtained from reference TRBV25-1 and TRBJ2-1, is as follows: EADIYQTPRYLVIGTGKKITLECSQTMGHDKMYWYQQDPGMELHLIHYSYGVNSTEKGDLSSESTVSRIRTEHFPLTLESARPSHTSQYLCASSEHGDYNEQFFGPGTRLTVL.

The chain couples TRBV11-2 to TRBJ1-3; D uncertain. Per germline, CDR1 SGHAT and CDR2 FQNNGV. V lost 5 bases, J lost 0 bases, and 11 bases lay in between. CDR3 size: 15 residues. The CDR3 region has the DNA TGTGCCAGCAGCATTAGACCCAGCTCTGGAAACACCATATATTTT. This codes for CASSIRPSSGNTIYF.

This chain connects TRBV19 to TRBJ2-7; 10 bases agree with TRBD1. Germline V CDR1 and CDR2: LNHDA, SQIVND (reference sequence). The CDR3 is 15 amino acids. The junction had 6 bases not matched to a gene; V was cut back by 3 bases and J by 4 bases. The CDR3 sequence is CASSIRDRGGYEQYF. The CDR3 nucleotides read TGTGCCAGTAGTATCCGGGACAGGGGCGGGTACGAGCAGTACTTC. Full variable domain (remainder filled in from reference TRBV19 and TRBJ2-7): DGGITQSPKYLFRKEGQNVTLSCEQNLNHDAMYWYRQDPGQGLRLIYYSQIVNDFQKGDIAEGYSVSREKKESFPLTVTSAQKNPTAFYLCASSIRDRGGYEQYFGPGTRLTVT.

The chain is built from TRBV11-3 and TRBJ2-2; possible D gene TRBD1, 6 bases. This CDR3 has 17 amino acids. CDR1 is SGHNT, CDR2 YENEEA, per germline. With 2 bases removed from V and 3 bases from J, the gap between germline ends came to 16 bases. CDR3 sequence reads: CASSLSLWGRYTGELFF. As DNA, the CDR3 is TGTGCCAGCAGCTTATCCCTATGGGGGCGGTACACCGGGGAGCTGTTTTTT. Using reference TRBV11-3 and TRBJ2-2 for the parts outside the CDR3, the full variable domain is EAGVVQSPRYKIIEKKQPVAFWCNPISGHNTLYWYLQNLGQGPELLIRYENEEAVDDSQLPKDRFSAERLKGVDSTLKIQPAELGDSAVYLCASSLSLWGRYTGELFFGEGSRLTVL.

The chain carries TRBV7-9 and TRBJ2-2, with TRBD2 identical over 9 bases. This CDR3 is 17 amino acids long. Germline trimming cut 5 bases from V and 7 bases from J; bases unmatched to any gene: 14. Germline loops: CDR1 SEHNR, CDR2 FQNEAQ (reference sequence). The CDR3 sequence: CASSLPTSGWRGGELFF. DNA for the CDR3: TGTGCCAGCAGCCTCCCCACTAGCGGGTGGCGGGGCGGGGAGCTGTTTTTT. Full variable domain (outside the CDR3, taken from reference TRBV7-9 and TRBJ2-2): DTGVSQNPRHKITKRGQNVTFRCDPISEHNRLYWYRQTLGQGPEFLTYFQNEAQLEKSRLLSDRFSAERPKGSFSTLEIQRTEQGDSAMYLCASSLPTSGWRGGELFFGEGSRLTVL.

The chain links TRBV6-6 to TRBJ2-3; no clear D gene. Germline assignment: CDR1 MNHNY and CDR2 SVGAGI (reference sequence). This CDR3 is 14 amino acids long. With 4 bases removed from V and 0 bases from J, the gap between germline ends came to 8 bases. CDR3 sequence (DNA): TGTGCCAGCAGTTCCCTGGGCAGCACAGATACGCAGTATTTT. This encodes CASSSLGSTDTQYF.

V and J are TRBV12-5 and TRBJ2-1; D remains ambiguous. Trimming stripped 2 bases from V and 4 bases from J, with 12 bases between. The length of the CDR3 is 15 residues. Germline V gives CDR1 LGHNT, CDR2 FRNRAP. Written as DNA, the CDR3 is TGTGCTAGTGGTTTGAGCAGTCCTTATTACAATGAGCAGTTCTTC. Translated: CASGLSSPYYNEQFF. Full variable domain (rest looked up from reference TRBV12-5 and TRBJ2-1): DARVTQTPRHKVTEMGQEVTMRCQPILGHNTVFWYRQTMMQGLELLAYFRNRAPLDDSGMPKDRFSAEMPDATLATLKIQPSEPRDSAVYFCASGLSSPYYNEQFFGPGTRLTVL.

The rearrangement links TRBV6-1 to TRBJ2-3; 9 nucleotides line up with TRBD2. V gave up 6 bases and J gave up 1 base; unmatched junction bases: 5. CDR1 is MNHNS and CDR2 is SASEGT in the germline V gene. CDR3 length: 15 amino acids. The CDR3 here is CASRGTSSGTDTQYF. The CDR3 DNA reads as TGTGCCAGCAGAGGGACTAGCTCTGGCACAGATACGCAGTATTTT.

The rearrangement links TRBV9 to TRBJ1-2; D not resolved. V was cut by 0 bases and J by 5 bases, with 14 bases left in between. Germline V CDR1 and CDR2: SGDLS, YYNGEE. There are 15 residues in the CDR3. The CDR3 is CASSVAPQMIYGYTF. The CDR3 DNA sequence: TGTGCCAGCAGCGTAGCCCCGCAGATGATTTATGGCTACACCTTC.

This sequence joins TRBV15 and TRBJ1-1; D gene ambiguous. CDR1 and CDR2 (germline): LNHNV, YYDKDF (reference sequence). The CDR3 is 14 residues long. Trimming stripped 11 bases from V and 1 base from J, with 17 bases between. The CDR3 region is CAVGNKAPNTEAFF. CDR3 in DNA: TGTGCCGTCGGGAATAAGGCGCCGAACACTGAAGCTTTCTTT.

This clone was counted a few times. The sample holds other DNA sequences that translate to the same CDR3. This chain joins TRBV29-1 and TRBJ1-3, with 8 bases matching TRBD1. Germline V gene sequence: CDR1 SQVTM, CDR2 ANQGSEA. The CDR3 runs to 14 residues. The V and J ends lost 4 bases and 2 bases, in that order; junction bases with no gene match: 4. CDR3: CSVGGTGAGNTIYF. Written as DNA, the CDR3 is TGCAGCGTTGGTGGGACAGGAGCTGGAAACACCATATATTTT.

Points on this clone: This specimen includes other DNA sequences encoding the same CDR3. The genes are TRBV5-1 and TRBJ1-1; 7 bases are shared with TRBD1. Trimming took 0 bases from V and 2 from J; bases not matched to a gene: 7. Germline CDR1 and CDR2: SGHRS and YFSETQ. The length of the CDR3 is 16 residues. For the CDR3, the DNA is TGCGCCAGCAGCTTGGAAGGCAGGGGGGTTAACACTGAAGCTTTCTTT. Protein: CASSLEGRGVNTEAFF.

In DNA form, the CDR3 reads TGTGCCTGGAGTGTACGGTACAAATCTGGCTACACCTTC. Protein product: CAWSVRYKSGYTF. The chain recombines TRBV30 with TRBJ1-2; D is undetermined. This CDR3 contains 13 residues. Trimming took 0 bases from V and 7 from J, leaving 12 bases between them. Germline V gene lookup returns CDR1 GTSNPN and CDR2 SVGIG (reference sequence).

The chain combines TRBV7-9 with TRBJ2-1; possible D gene TRBD2, 5 bases. The germline V gene has CDR1 SEHNR and CDR2 FQNEAQ (reference sequence). V lost 5 bases to trimming and J lost 5 bases, with 16 bases between them. The CDR3 extends over 15 amino acids. This CDR3 reads CASSPRRTINNEQFF. CDR3 DNA: TGTGCCAGCAGCCCACGGAGGACGATTAACAATGAGCAGTTCTTC.

This clone occurred once. The chain uses TRBV4-2 and TRBJ2-2; unclear D gene. The CDR3 loop spans 13 amino acids. CDR1 LGHNA and CDR2 YNFKEQ come from the germline V gene. Trimming took off 4 bases at V and 6 bases at J, with 9 bases between the two ends. The CDR3 DNA follows: TGTGCCAGCAGCCTTCAAACCCCCGGGGAGCTGTTTTTT. Translation gives CASSLQTPGELFF.

Concerning this clone: A single base is all that separates this from a far larger clone, so a read error is likely. The chain couples TRBV11-2 to TRBJ2-7; 8 bases map to TRBD1. Germline CDR1 is SGHAT and CDR2 is FQNNGV. The CDR3 is made up of 14 amino acids. CDR3 nucleotides: TGTGCCAGCAGCCCACAGGGGGGACTGTACGAGCGGTACTTC. Protein: CASSPQGGLYERYF.

The chain carries TRBV18 and TRBJ1-2, with D possibly matching TRBD1 (6 bases). This CDR3 is 12 amino acids long. V lost 5 bases to trimming and J lost 10 bases, with 14 bases between them. CDR1 and CDR2 (germline): KGHSH, LQKENI. CDR3 sequence (DNA): TGTGCCAGCTCAACAGGGTTAGATGCCTACACCTTC. Its translation: CASSTGLDAYTF.

About this clone itself: A much larger clone differs by one base, so this may be a read error. V and J are TRBV5-8 and TRBJ2-5, with D tentatively TRBD2 (6 bases). The CDR3 has 13 amino acids. The germline gives CDR1 SGHTS, CDR2 YDEGEE. Deletions cut 0 bases from V and 5 bases from J, with 8 bases between. CDR3 amino acids: CASSLGRVETQYF. For the CDR3, the DNA is TGTGCCAGCAGCTTGGGGAGGGTGGAGACCCAGTACTTC. The full variable domain, its missing parts supplied by reference TRBV5-8 and TRBJ2-5, is EAGVTQSPTHLIKTRGQQATLRCSPISGHTSVYWYQQALGLGLQFLLWYDEGEERNRGNFPPRFSGRQFPNYSSELNVNALELEDSALYLCASSLGRVETQYFGPGTRLLVL.

The chain is built from TRBV11-2 and TRBJ2-5; 7 nucleotides line up with TRBD1. TRBJ2-7 explains the end of the DNA better; the J call may be wrong. The CDR3 covers 14 residues. The V gene's germline CDR1 is SGHAT and CDR2 FQNNGV. The CDR3 sequence: CASSLLTGSYEQYF. The CDR3 region has the DNA TGTGCCAGCAGCTTACTGACAGGGAGCTACGAGCAGTACTTC.

This clone was observed a single time. J is TRBJ1-3 and V is TRBV2, with D possibly matching TRBD1 (6 bases). Germline assignment: CDR1 SNHLY and CDR2 FYNNEI. The CDR3 runs 16 residues. V was shortened by 6 bases and J by 0 bases, with 15 bases between the two germline ends. CDR3 sequence (DNA): TGTGCCAGCAGGGGCCCAGGGGCTAGCTCTGGAAACACCATATATTTT. Amino acids: CASRGPGASSGNTIYF.

The chain employs TRBV7-9 and TRBJ2-2, with TRBD2 identical over 14 bases. CDR1 and CDR2 from the germline V gene are SEHNR and FQNEAQ (reference sequence). This CDR3 region has 16 residues. V lost 5 bases to trimming and J lost 7 bases; unmatched junction nucleotides: 6. The CDR3 bases are TGTGCCAGCAGCCAGGGACTAGCGGGAGAGATCGGGGAGCTGTTTTTT. Its translation: CASSQGLAGEIGELFF.

The chain recombines TRBV28 with TRBJ2-3; D not resolved. The V gene lost 2 bases and the J gene lost 1 base, with 4 bases spanning the gap. This CDR3 has 13 amino acids. Germline loops: CDR1 MDHEN, CDR2 SYDVKM. CDR3 nucleotides: TGTGCCAGCAGTTTACTCCGCACAGATACGCAGTATTTT. This codes for CASSLLRTDTQYF. The variable domain in full, completed from reference TRBV28 and TRBJ2-3, reads DVKVTQSSRYLVKRTGEKVFLECVQDMDHENMFWYRQDPGLGLRLIYFSYDVKMKEKGDIPEGYSVSREKKERFSLILESASTNQTSMYLCASSLLRTDTQYFGPGTRLTVL.

The rearrangement uses TRBV4-2 and TRBJ2-2, with 10 nucleotides matching TRBD1. CDR3 length: 18 amino acids. Germline V lookup: CDR1 LGHNA, CDR2 YNFKEQ. V gave up 0 bases and J gave up 3 bases; unmatched junction bases: 7. The CDR3, as DNA: TGTGCCAGCAGCCAAGATCGGAGACAGGGGGCTTACACCGGGGAGCTGTTTTTT. The encoded protein is CASSQDRRQGAYTGELFF.